These 16 T cell receptor beta chains originate from one sample sequenced in a study of neoadjuvant nivolumab and ipilimumab in lung cancer. This table comes from immunoSEQ multiplex PCR, and its TCRdb copy is limited to in-frame clones, with some not included. The sample includes 25,000 to 30,000 clones, roughly three quarters of them seen just once. The material was tumor tissue, obtained after neoadjuvant nivolumab, alone or with ipilimumab, at or shortly before surgery. The source of these receptors is an adult with non-small cell lung cancer.

The sample holds one count of this clone. The chain has TRBV9 and TRBJ1-6; unclear D gene. CDR3 size: 14 residues. Trimming removed 4 bases from V and 5 bases from J, with 10 bases in between. Germline CDR1 and CDR2: SGDLS and YYNGEE. The CDR3 nucleotides are TGTGCCAGCAGCCCCCACCCCGATAATTCACCCCTCCACTTT. Translated: CASSPHPDNSPLHF.

This clone has only one observation. This sequence joins TRBV11-1 and TRBJ1-2, with 7 bases matching TRBD1. This CDR3 is built from 14 residues. V gave up 4 bases and J gave up 8 bases; unmatched junction bases: 10. Germline-derived CDR1 and CDR2 are SGHAT and FQDESV (reference sequence). The CDR3 coding sequence is TGTGCCAGCAGCTCACCCACAGGGGTCGGCGGCTACACCTTC. Translating it yields CASSSPTGVGGYTF.

This clone was seen more than once but under ten times. The chain links TRBV9 to TRBJ2-3, with TRBD2 matching 7 bases. Trimming at V came to 0 bases and at J to 0 bases, leaving 7 bases not matched to a gene. Looked up from germline, CDR1 is SGDLS and CDR2 is YYNGEE. The CDR3 runs to 17 residues. The CDR3 DNA is TGTGCCAGCAGCGTAGGCGGGGGATACCCTAGCACAGATACGCAGTATTTT. Translated, it gives CASSVGGGYPSTDTQYF.

This chain connects TRBV7-9 to TRBJ1-2; maybe TRBD1 (6 bases). The CDR3 spans 13 residues. Per germline, CDR1 SEHNR and CDR2 FQNEAQ (reference sequence). V was cut by 2 bases and J by 5 bases, with 9 bases left in between. The CDR3, as DNA: TGTGCCAGCAGCTTACAGGGGCGGTATGGCTACACCTTC. It specifies CASSLQGRYGYTF. Full variable domain (outside the CDR3, taken from reference TRBV7-9 and TRBJ1-2): DTGVSQNPRHKITKRGQNVTFRCDPISEHNRLYWYRQTLGQGPEFLTYFQNEAQLEKSRLLSDRFSAERPKGSFSTLEIQRTEQGDSAMYLCASSLQGRYGYTFGSGTRLTVV.

Only a few counts were recorded for this clone. The DNA for the CDR3 is TGTGCCAGCAGTGATGAGGTAGGGGGGGCGTTGGACATTCAGTACTTC. Its protein product is CASSDEVGGALDIQYF. The genes are TRBV2 and TRBJ2-4, with D maybe TRBD2 (7 bases). Germline V gene data show CDR1 as SNHLY and CDR2 as FYNNEI. CDR3 length: 16 residues. The V end lost 3 bases, the J end lost 8 bases, and 20 bases lay between the germline ends.

The V call is TRBV19, the J call TRBJ1-5; maybe TRBD1 (5 bases). This CDR3 is built from 16 residues. Germline V gene data show CDR1 as LNHDA and CDR2 as SQIVND (reference sequence). V gave up 5 bases and J gave up 4 bases, with 18 bases separating them. CDR3 protein: CASSVGGVSWNQPQHF. CDR3 nucleotides: TGTGCCAGTAGTGTAGGAGGGGTGAGTTGGAATCAGCCCCAGCATTTT. Based on the CDR3 plus reference TRBV19 and TRBJ1-5, the full variable domain is DGGITQSPKYLFRKEGQNVTLSCEQNLNHDAMYWYRQDPGQGLRLIYYSQIVNDFQKGDIAEGYSVSREKKESFPLTVTSAQKNPTAFYLCASSVGGVSWNQPQHFGDGTRLSIL.

J is TRBJ2-3 and V is TRBV18; 10 positions match TRBD2. The CDR3 consists of 16 residues. The germline gives CDR1 KGHSH, CDR2 LQKENI. V trimming: 6 bases; J trimming: 6 bases; junction bases outside the gene matches: 12. The CDR3 bases are TGTGCCAGCTCTCCCCCCGGACTAGCGGTTTGGGATACGCAGTATTTT. This codes for CASSPPGLAVWDTQYF.

J is TRBJ2-2 and V is TRBV9, with a tentative D call TRBD1 (6 bases). V was cut by 4 bases and J by 5 bases, with 15 bases left in between. Germline CDR1 is SGDLS and CDR2 is YYNGEE. The CDR3 has 15 amino acids. The CDR3 bases are TGTGCCAGCAGCCCCCGGCAGGGGTGGACCGGGGAGCTGTTTTTT. Its protein product is CASSPRQGWTGELFF.

The rearrangement uses TRBV5-5 and TRBJ2-5; 9 nucleotides match TRBD2. Germline CDR1 and CDR2: SGHKS and YYEKEE (reference sequence). V trimming: 2 bases; J trimming: 5 bases; junction bases outside the gene matches: 7. The CDR3 consists of 15 residues. The CDR3 region has the DNA TGTGCCAGCAGCTTAGCGGGGGGTACCTCTGAGACCCAGTACTTC. Translated, it gives CASSLAGGTSETQYF. The variable domain in full, with the rest retrieved from reference TRBV5-5 and TRBJ2-5, is DAGVTQSPTHLIKTRGQQVTLRCSPISGHKSVSWYQQVLGQGPQFIFQYYEKEERGRGNFPDRFSARQFPNYSSELNVNALLLGDSALYLCASSLAGGTSETQYFGPGTRLLVL.

The DNA of the CDR3 is TGCAGCGCCGCGACAGGGACTAACTATGGCTACACCTTC. Translation gives CSAATGTNYGYTF. The V and J genes are TRBV29-1 and TRBJ1-2, with 7 bases fitting TRBD1. CDR3 length equals 13 residues. Germline V CDR1 and CDR2: SQVTM, ANQGSEA. Trimming removed 7 bases from V and 0 bases from J; junction bases left unmatched: 5.

This clone was counted between two and nine times. The genes are TRBV7-9 and TRBJ1-1; tentative D call: TRBD1 (5 bases). The germline gives CDR1 SEHNR, CDR2 FQNEAQ (reference sequence). This CDR3 spans 15 amino acids. The V and J ends lost 1 base and 3 bases respectively, with 12 bases between them. The CDR3 sequence: CASSLGGPGDTEAFF. In DNA, the CDR3 is TGTGCCAGCAGCTTAGGAGGGCCGGGGGACACTGAAGCTTTCTTT.

The rearrangement links TRBV6-5 to TRBJ2-3, with D possibly being TRBD1 (5 bases). The CDR3 runs to 13 residues. Looked up from germline, CDR1 is MNHEY and CDR2 is SVGAGI. Trimming removed 7 bases at V and 3 bases at J, with 11 bases between. The CDR3, as DNA: TGTGCCAGCACTGCTCAGGGAACAGATACGCAGTATTTT. Amino acids: CASTAQGTDTQYF.

This sequence joins TRBV6-1 and TRBJ2-1, with D perhaps given as TRBD1 or TRBD2 (5 bases each). Germline loops: CDR1 MNHNS, CDR2 SASEGT. The V and J ends lost 1 base and 2 bases respectively, with 9 bases between them. CDR3 length: 15 amino acids. The CDR3 nucleotides read TGTGCCAGCAGTGAAGGGCAGGGAGCCTACAATGAGCAGTTCTTC. Translation: CASSEGQGAYNEQFF.

The sample holds a few counts of this clone. This chain links TRBV5-1 with TRBJ2-5; 10 bases match TRBD2. The V gene end was trimmed by 4 bases and the J gene end by 4 bases; junction bases not matched to a gene: 4. Per the germline V gene, CDR1 is SGHRS and CDR2 is YFSETQ. The CDR3 loop spans 14 amino acids. CDR3 loop: CASSGAGGRETQYF. The CDR3 nucleotides are TGCGCCAGCAGCGGAGCGGGGGGGCGAGAGACCCAGTACTTC.

This clone was observed once. The chain recombines TRBV18 with TRBJ1-3; no firm D call. Germline assignment: CDR1 KGHSH and CDR2 LQKENI. V lost 5 bases and J lost 0, with 8 bases in between. The CDR3 spans 14 residues. This CDR3 is CASSDRGSGNTIYF. CDR3 sequence (DNA): TGTGCCAGCTCAGATCGTGGCTCTGGAAACACCATATATTTT.

The chain recombines TRBV11-2 with TRBJ1-6, with a weak D call TRBD1 (6 bases). The CDR3 totals 15 residues. CDR1 is SGHAT and CDR2 is FQNNGV in the germline V gene. With 1 base removed from V and 5 bases from J, the gap between germline ends came to 9 bases. The CDR3 loop reads CASSLGGQDNSPLHF. Written as DNA, the CDR3 is TGTGCCAGCAGCTTAGGGGGGCAGGATAATTCACCCCTCCACTTT.